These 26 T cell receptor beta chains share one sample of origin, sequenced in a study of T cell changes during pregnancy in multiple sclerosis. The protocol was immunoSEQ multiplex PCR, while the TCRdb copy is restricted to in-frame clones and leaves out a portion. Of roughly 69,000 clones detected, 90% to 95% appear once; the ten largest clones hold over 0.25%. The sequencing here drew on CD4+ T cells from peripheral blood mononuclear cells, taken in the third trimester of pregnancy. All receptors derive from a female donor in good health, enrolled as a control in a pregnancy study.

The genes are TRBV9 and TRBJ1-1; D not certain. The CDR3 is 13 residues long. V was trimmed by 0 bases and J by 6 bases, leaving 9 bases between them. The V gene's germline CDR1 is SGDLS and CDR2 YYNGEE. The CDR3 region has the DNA TGTGCCAGCAGCGTAGAACCCTACGCTGAAGCTTTCTTT. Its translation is CASSVEPYAEAFF.

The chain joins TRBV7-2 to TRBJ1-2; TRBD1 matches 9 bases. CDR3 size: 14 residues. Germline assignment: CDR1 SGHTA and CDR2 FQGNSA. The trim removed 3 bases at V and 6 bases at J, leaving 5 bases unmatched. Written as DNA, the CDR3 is TGTGCCAGCAGCTTCACAGGGGGCGCCGATGGCTACACCTTC. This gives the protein CASSFTGGADGYTF.

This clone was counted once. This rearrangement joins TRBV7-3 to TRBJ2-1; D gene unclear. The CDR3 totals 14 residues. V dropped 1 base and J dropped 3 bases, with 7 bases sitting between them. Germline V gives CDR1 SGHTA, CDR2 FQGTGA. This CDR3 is CASSLSSSYNEQFF. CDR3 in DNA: TGTGCCAGCAGCTTAAGTAGTAGCTACAATGAGCAGTTCTTC.

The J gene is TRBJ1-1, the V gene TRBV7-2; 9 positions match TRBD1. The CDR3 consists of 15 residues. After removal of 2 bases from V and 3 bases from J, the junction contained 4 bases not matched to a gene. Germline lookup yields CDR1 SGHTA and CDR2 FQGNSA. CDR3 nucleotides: TGTGCCAGCAGCTTATCACAGGGGGCTTACACTGAAGCTTTCTTT. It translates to CASSLSQGAYTEAFF. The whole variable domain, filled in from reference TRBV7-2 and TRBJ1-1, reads GAGVSQSPSNKVTEKGKDVELRCDPISGHTALYWYRQSLGQGLEFLIYFQGNSAPDKSGLPSDRFSAERTGGSVSTLTIQRTQQEDSAVYLCASSLSQGAYTEAFFGQGTRLTVV.

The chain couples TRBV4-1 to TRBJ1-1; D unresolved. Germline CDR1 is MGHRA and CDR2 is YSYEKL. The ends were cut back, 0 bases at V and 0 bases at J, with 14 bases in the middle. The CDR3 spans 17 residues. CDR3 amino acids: CASSQDVGLGMNTEAFF. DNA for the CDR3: TGCGCCAGCAGCCAAGACGTGGGTCTCGGGATGAACACTGAAGCTTTCTTT.

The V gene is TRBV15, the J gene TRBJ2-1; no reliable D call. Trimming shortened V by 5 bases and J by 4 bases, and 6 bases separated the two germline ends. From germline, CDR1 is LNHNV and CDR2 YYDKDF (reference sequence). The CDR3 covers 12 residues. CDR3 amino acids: CATSVAYNEQFF. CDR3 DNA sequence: TGTGCCACCAGCGTAGCATACAATGAGCAGTTCTTC.

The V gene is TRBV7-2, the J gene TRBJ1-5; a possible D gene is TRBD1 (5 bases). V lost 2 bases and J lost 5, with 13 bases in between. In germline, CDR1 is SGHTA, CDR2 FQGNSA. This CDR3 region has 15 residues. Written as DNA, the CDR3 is TGTGCCAGCAGCTTATTCCAGGGAAATCATCAGCCCCAGCATTTT. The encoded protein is CASSLFQGNHQPQHF.

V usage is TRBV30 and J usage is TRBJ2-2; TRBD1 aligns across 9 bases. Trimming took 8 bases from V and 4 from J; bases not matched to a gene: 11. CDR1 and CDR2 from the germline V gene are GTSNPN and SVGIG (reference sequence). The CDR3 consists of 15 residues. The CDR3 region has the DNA TGTGCCCTCAATAGTGGGACAGGGTTCACCGGGGAGCTGTTTTTT. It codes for CALNSGTGFTGELFF.

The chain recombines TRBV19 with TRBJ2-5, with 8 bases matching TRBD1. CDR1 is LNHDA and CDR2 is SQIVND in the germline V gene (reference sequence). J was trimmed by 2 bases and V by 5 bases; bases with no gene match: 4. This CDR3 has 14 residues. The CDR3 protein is CASSPDRGQETQYF. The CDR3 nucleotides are TGTGCCAGTAGTCCAGACAGGGGTCAAGAGACCCAGTACTTC.

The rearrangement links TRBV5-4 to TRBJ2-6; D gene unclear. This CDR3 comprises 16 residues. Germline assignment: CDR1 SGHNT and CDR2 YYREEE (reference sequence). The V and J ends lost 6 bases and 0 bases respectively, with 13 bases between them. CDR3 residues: CASTLHTISGANVLTF. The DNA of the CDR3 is TGTGCCAGCACCTTACATACGATCTCTGGGGCCAACGTCCTGACTTTC.

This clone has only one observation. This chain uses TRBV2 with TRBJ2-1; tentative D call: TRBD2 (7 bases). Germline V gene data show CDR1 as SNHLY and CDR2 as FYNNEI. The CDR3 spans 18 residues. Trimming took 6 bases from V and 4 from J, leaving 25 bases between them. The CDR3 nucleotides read TGTGCCAGCAGGGTACAAGGGGGGGGCCCCCTCCTATACAATGAGCAGTTCTTC. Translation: CASRVQGGGPLLYNEQFF.

The CDR3 sequence: CASSVGGQSGNTIYF. The CDR3 nucleotides read TGTGCCAGCAGCGTAGGAGGTCAGTCTGGAAACACCATATATTTT. The chain carries TRBV9 and TRBJ1-3; D gene unclear. The CDR3 extends over 15 amino acids. Trimming pared 0 bases from V and 1 base from J, leaving 8 bases between. Germline V gives CDR1 SGDLS, CDR2 YYNGEE.

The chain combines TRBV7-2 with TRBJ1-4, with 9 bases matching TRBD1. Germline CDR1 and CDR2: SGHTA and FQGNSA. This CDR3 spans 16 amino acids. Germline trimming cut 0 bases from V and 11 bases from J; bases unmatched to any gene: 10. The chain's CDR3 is CASSLASGQGVRKLFF. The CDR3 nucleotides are TGTGCCAGCAGCTTAGCGTCGGGACAGGGAGTAAGGAAACTGTTTTTT.

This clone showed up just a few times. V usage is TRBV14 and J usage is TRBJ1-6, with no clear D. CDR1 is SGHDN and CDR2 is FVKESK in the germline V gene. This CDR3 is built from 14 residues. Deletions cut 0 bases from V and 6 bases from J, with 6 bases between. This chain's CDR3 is CASSQETPNSPLHF. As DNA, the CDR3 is TGTGCCAGCAGCCAAGAGACTCCTAATTCACCCCTCCACTTT. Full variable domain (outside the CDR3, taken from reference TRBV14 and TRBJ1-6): EAGVTQFPSHSVIEKGQTVTLRCDPISGHDNLYWYRRVMGKEIKFLLHFVKESKQDESGMPNNRFLAERTGGTYSTLKVQPAELEDSGVYFCASSQETPNSPLHFGNGTRLTVT.

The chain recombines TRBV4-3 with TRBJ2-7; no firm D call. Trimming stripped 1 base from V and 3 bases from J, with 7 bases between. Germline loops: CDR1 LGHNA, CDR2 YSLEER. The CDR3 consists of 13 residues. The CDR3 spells CASSQGAGYEQYF. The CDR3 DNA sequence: TGCGCCAGCAGCCAAGGGGCAGGCTACGAGCAGTACTTC.

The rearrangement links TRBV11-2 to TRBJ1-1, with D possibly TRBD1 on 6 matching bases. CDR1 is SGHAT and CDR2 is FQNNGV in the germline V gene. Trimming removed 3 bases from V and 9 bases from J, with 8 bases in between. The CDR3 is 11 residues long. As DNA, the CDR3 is TGTGCCAGCAGCTTGAGGGACAAAGCTTTCTTT. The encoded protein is CASSLRDKAFF.

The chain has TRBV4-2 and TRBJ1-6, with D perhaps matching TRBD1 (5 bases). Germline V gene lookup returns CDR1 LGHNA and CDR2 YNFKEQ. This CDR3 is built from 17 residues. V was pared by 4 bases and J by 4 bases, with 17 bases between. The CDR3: CASSREDQGIYNSPLHF. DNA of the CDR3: TGTGCCAGCAGCCGGGAAGATCAGGGAATATATAATTCACCCCTCCACTTT.

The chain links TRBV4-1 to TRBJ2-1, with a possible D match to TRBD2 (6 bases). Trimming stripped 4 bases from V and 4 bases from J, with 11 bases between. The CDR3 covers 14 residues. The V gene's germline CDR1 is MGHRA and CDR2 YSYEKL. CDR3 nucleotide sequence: TGCGCCAGCAGCCCTTCGGGACTTTACAATGAGCAGTTCTTC. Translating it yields CASSPSGLYNEQFF.

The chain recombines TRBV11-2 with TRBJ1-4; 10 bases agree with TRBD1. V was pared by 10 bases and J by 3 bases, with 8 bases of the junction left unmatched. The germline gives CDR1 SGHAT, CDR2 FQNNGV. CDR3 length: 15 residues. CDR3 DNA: TGTGCCACCTTGGACAGGGGGGGACCTAATGAAAAACTGTTTTTT. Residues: CATLDRGGPNEKLFF.

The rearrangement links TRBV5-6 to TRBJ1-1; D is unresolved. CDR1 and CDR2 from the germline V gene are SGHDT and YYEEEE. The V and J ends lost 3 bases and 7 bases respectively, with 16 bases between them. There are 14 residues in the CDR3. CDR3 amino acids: CASSSPLREGEAFF. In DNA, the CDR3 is TGTGCCAGCAGCTCCCCGTTGCGGGAAGGTGAAGCTTTCTTT.

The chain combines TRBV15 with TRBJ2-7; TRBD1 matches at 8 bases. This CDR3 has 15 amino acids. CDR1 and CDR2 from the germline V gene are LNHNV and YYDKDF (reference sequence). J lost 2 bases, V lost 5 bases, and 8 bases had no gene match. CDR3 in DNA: TGTGCCACCAGCCCTGAGGGACAGGTAGCCTACGAGCAGTACTTC. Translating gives CATSPEGQVAYEQYF.

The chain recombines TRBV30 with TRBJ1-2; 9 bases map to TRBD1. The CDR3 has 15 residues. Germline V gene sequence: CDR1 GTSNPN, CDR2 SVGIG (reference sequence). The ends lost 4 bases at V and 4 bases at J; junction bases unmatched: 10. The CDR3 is CAWTRGDREAYGYTF. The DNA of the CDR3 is TGTGCCTGGACCCGAGGGGACAGGGAGGCCTATGGCTACACCTTC.

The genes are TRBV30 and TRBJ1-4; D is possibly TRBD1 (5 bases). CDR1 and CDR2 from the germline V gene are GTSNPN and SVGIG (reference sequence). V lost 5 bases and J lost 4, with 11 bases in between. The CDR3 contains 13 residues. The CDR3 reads CAWAGRNNEKLFF. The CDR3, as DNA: TGTGCCTGGGCGGGACGGAATAATGAAAAACTGTTTTTT.

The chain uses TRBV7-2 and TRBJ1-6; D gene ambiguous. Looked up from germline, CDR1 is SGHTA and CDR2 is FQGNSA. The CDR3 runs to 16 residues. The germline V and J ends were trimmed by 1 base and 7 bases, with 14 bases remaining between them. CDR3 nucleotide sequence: TGTGCCAGCAGCTTAGTGGCGGGGTTTGGAAATTCACCCCTCCACTTT. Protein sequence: CASSLVAGFGNSPLHF.

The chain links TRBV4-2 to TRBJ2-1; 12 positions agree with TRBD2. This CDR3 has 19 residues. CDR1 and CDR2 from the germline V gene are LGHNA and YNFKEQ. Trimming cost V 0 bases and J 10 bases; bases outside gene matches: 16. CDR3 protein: CASSQDLRLSSGGAGEQFF. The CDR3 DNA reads TGTGCCAGCAGCCAAGACCTGCGGTTATCTAGCGGGGGGGCTGGAGAGCAGTTCTTC.

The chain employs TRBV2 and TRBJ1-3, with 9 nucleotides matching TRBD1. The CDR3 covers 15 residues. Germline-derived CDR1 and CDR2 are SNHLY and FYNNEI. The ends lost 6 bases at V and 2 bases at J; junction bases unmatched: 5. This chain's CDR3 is CASSAGTGPGNTIYF. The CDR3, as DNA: TGTGCCAGCAGCGCCGGGACAGGGCCTGGAAACACCATATATTTT.